The entry that follows covers one TCR beta chain sequence. Treatment reported: 15 to 20 received Ad26.COV2.S at low or high dose, single or two shots; roughly five received placebo; per-sample allocation not given. Day 63 after the first vaccine or placebo injection was the time point for sampling. This adult donor, from Boston, was 18-55 years old. The source of the sample is a study of Ad26.COV2.S vaccination and SARS-CoV-2 variants. V lost 1 base to trimming and J lost 5 bases, with 11 bases between them. This CDR3 has 14 residues. Germline CDR1 reads PRHDT; CDR2 reads FYEKMQ (reference sequence). Some clones are missing from TCRdb's copy, which holds only in-frame ones; the method was immunoSEQ multiplex PCR. Among 300,000 to 350,000 clones, around four fifths were seen once, and the ten largest hold 2% to 2.5%.

V and J are TRBV13 and TRBJ1-2; tentative D call: TRBD1 (5 bases). The TCR sequence derives from a person between 18 and 65 years old who received the Ad26.COV2.S COVID-19 vaccine or a placebo. The sample was peripheral blood, taken in a trial of Ad26.COV2.S vaccine versus placebo. The CDR3 DNA sequence: TGTGCCAGCAGCTTAGTCCAGGGAAGATATGGCTACACCTTC. Amino acid sequence: CASSLVQGRYGYTF.